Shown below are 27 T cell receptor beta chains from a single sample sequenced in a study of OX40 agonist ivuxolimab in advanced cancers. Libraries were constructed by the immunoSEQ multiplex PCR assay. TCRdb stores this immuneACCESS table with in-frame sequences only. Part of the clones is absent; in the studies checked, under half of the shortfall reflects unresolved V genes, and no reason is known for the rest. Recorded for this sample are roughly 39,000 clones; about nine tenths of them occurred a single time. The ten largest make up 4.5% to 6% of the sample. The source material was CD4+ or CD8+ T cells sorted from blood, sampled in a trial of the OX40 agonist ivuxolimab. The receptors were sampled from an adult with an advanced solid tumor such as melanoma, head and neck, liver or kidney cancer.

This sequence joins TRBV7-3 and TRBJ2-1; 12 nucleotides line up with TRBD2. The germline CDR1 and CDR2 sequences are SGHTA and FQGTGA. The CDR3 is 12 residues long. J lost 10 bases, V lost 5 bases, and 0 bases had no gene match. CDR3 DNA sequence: TGTGCCAGCAGCCTAGCGGGAGGGGAGCAGTTCTTC. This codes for CASSLAGGEQFF.

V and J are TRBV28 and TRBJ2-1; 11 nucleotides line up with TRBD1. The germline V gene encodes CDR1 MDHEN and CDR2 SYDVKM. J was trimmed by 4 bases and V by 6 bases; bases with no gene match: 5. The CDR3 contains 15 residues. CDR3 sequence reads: CASRAGQGAYNEQFF. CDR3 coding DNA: TGTGCCAGCAGGGCCGGACAGGGGGCTTACAATGAGCAGTTCTTC.

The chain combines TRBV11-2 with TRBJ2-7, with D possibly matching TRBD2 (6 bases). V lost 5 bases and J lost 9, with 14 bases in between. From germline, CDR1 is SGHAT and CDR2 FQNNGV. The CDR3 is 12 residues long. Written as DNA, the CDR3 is TGTGCCAGCAGCCTGTCGGGGGTGGGGCAGTACTTC. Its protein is CASSLSGVGQYF.

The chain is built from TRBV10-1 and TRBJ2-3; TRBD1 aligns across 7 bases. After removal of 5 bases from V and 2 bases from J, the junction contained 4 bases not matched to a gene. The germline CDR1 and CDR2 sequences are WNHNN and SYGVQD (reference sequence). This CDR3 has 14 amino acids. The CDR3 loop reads CASSPDRDTDTQYF. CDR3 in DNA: TGCGCCAGCAGTCCCGACAGGGACACAGATACGCAGTATTTT.

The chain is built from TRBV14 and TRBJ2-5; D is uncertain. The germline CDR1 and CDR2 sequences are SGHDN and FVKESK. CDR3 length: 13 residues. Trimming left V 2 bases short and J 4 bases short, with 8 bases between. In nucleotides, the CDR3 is TGTGCCAGCAGCCAAAGCCGGTTAGAGACCCAGTACTTC. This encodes CASSQSRLETQYF.

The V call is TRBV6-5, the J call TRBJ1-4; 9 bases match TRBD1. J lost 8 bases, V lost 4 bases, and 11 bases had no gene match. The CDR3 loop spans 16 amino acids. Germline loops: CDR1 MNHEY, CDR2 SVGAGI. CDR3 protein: CASSLNGQGQEEKLFF. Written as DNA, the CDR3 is TGTGCCAGCAGTTTAAACGGACAGGGGCAAGAGGAAAAACTGTTTTTT.

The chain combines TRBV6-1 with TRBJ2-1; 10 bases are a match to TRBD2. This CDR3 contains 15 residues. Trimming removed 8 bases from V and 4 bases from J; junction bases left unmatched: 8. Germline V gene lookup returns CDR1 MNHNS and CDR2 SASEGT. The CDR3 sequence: CASLGLAGDYNEQFF. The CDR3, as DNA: TGTGCCAGCCTTGGTCTAGCGGGAGATTACAATGAGCAGTTCTTC.

The CDR3 DNA sequence: TGTGCCAGTAGTATAGAGCGGGCGGACACCGGGGAGCTGTTTTTT. Its protein is CASSIERADTGELFF. V and J are TRBV19 and TRBJ2-2, with D perhaps TRBD2 (5 bases). The CDR3 sequence is 15 residues long. CDR1 and CDR2 from the germline V gene are LNHDA and SQIVND (reference sequence). The V end lost 0 bases, the J end lost 3 bases, and 8 bases lay between the germline ends.

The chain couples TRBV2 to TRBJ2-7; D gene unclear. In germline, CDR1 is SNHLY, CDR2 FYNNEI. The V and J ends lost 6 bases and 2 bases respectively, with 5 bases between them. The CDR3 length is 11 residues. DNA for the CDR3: TGTGCCAGCAGCGCTGCCTACGAGCAGTACTTC. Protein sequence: CASSAAYEQYF.

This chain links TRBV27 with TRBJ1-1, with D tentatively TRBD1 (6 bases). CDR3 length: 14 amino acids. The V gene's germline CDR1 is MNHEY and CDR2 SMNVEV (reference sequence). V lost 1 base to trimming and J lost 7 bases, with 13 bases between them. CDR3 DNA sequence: TGTGCCAGCAGTTTATATGGGGGCGCAAATGAAGCTTTCTTT. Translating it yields CASSLYGGANEAFF.

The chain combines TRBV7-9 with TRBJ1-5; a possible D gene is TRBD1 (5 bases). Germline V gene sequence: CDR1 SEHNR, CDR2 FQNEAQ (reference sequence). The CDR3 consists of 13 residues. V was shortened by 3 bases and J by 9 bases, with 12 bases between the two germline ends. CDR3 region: CASSFQVGGPQHF. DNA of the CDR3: TGTGCCAGCAGCTTCCAGGTGGGGGGGCCCCAGCATTTT.

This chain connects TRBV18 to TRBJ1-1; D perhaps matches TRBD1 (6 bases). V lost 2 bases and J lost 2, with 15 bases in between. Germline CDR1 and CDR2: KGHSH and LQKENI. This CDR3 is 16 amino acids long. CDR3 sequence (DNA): TGTGCCAGCTCACCATTACAACCGGGACACAACACTGAAGCTTTCTTT. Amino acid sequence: CASSPLQPGHNTEAFF.

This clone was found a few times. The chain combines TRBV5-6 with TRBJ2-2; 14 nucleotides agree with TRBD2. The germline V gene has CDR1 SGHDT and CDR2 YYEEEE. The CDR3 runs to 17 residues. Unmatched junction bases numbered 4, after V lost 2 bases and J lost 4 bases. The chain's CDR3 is CASSFGGLAGGTGELFF. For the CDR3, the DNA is TGTGCCAGCAGCTTCGGAGGACTAGCGGGAGGCACCGGGGAGCTGTTTTTT.

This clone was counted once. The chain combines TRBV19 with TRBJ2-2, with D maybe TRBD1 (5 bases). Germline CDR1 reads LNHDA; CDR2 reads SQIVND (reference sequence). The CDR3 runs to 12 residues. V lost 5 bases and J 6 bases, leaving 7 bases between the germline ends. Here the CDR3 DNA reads TGTGCCAGTAGTTTCAGGGCCGGGGAGCTGTTTTTT. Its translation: CASSFRAGELFF.

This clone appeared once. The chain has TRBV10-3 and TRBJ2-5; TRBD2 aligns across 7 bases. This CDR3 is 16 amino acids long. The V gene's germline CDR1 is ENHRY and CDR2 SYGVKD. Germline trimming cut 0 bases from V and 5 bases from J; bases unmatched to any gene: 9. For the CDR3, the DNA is TGTGCCATCAGTGAGTCTGGAGGGAGGGTTGGGGAGACCCAGTACTTC. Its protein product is CAISESGGRVGETQYF.

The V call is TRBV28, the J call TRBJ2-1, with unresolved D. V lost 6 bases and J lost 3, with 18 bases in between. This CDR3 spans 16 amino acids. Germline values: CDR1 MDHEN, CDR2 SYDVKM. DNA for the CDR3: TGTGCCAGCAGCCGCTTAAGTTGGGCGGACTACAATGAGCAGTTCTTC. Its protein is CASSRLSWADYNEQFF. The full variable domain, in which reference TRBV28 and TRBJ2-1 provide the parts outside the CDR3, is DVKVTQSSRYLVKRTGEKVFLECVQDMDHENMFWYRQDPGLGLRLIYFSYDVKMKEKGDIPEGYSVSREKKERFSLILESASTNQTSMYLCASSRLSWADYNEQFFGPGTRLTVL.

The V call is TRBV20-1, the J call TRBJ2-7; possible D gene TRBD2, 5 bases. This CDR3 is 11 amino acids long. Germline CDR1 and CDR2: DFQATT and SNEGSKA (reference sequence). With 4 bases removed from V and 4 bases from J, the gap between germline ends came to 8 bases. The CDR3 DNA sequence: TGCAGTGCTACCGGGGAGTACGAGCAGTACTTC. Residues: CSATGEYEQYF.

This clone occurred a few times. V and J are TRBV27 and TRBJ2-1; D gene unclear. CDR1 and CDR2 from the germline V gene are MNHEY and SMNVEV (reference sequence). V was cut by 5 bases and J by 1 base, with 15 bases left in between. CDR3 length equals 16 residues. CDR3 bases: TGTGCCAGCAGTCCTGTTACGCTACTATCCTACAATGAGCAGTTCTTC. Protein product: CASSPVTLLSYNEQFF.

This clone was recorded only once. This CDR3 reads CASSPPVNTEAFF. As DNA, the CDR3 is TGTGCCAGCAGCCCTCCAGTGAACACTGAAGCTTTCTTT. This chain joins TRBV6-6 and TRBJ1-1, with D hard to call. The ends were cut back, 6 bases at V and 0 bases at J, with 8 bases in the middle. CDR1 is MNHNY and CDR2 is SVGAGI in the germline V gene (reference sequence). The CDR3 length is 13 residues.

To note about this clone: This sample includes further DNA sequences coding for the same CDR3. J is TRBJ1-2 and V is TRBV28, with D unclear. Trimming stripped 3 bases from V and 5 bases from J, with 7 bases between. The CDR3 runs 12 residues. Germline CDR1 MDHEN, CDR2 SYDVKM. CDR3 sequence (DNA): TGTGCCAGCAGTTTCACCTTTTATGGCTACACCTTC. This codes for CASSFTFYGYTF.

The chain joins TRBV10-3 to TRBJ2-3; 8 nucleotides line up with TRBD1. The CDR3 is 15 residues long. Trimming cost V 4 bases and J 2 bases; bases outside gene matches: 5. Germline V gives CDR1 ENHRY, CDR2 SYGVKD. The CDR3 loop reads CAISGRQGSTDTQYF. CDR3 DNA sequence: TGTGCCATCAGTGGTCGACAGGGGTCCACAGATACGCAGTATTTT.

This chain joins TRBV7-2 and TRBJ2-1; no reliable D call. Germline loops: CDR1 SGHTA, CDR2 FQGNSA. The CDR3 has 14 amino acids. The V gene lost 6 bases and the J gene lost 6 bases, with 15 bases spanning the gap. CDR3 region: CASSPRPPSNEQFF. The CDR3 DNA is TGTGCCAGCAGTCCCCGCCCCCCTAGCAATGAGCAGTTCTTC.

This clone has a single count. The CDR3 sequence: CASSYSSYEQYF. CDR3 sequence (DNA): TGTGCCAGCAGTTACTCCTCCTACGAGCAGTACTTC. The chain has TRBV6-5 and TRBJ2-7, with D uncertain. Between the trimmed V and J ends, which lost 0 bases and 0 bases, there was a span of 0 bases. The CDR3 sequence is 12 residues long. Germline CDR1 reads MNHEY; CDR2 reads SVGAGI.

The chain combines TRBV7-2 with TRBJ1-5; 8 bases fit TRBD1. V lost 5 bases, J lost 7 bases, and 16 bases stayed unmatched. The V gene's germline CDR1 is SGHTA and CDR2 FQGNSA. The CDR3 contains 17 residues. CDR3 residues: CASSVTGGGFSLQPQHF. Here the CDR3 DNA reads TGTGCCAGCAGCGTAACAGGGGGGGGATTTTCTCTACAGCCCCAGCATTTT.

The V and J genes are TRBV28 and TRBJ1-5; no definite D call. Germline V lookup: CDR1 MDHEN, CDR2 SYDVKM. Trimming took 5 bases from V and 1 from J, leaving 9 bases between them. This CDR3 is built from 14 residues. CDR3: CASSLTVSNQPQHF. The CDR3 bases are TGTGCCAGCAGTCTTACAGTAAGCAATCAGCCCCAGCATTTT.

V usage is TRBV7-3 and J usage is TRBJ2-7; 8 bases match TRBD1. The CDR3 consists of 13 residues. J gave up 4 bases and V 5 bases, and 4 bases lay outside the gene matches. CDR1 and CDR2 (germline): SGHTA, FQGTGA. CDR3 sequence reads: CASSPGDRYEQYF. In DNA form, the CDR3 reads TGTGCCAGCAGCCCAGGGGACAGGTACGAGCAGTACTTC.

The CDR3, as DNA: TGTGCCAGCAGATTTACCGGACGAGGGGCAAATCAGCCCCAGCATTTT. Protein sequence: CASRFTGRGANQPQHF. This chain connects TRBV28 to TRBJ1-5; a possible D gene is TRBD1 (5 bases). CDR3 length: 16 residues. The V end was cut by 6 bases, the J end by 4 bases, with 19 bases between. Germline values: CDR1 MDHEN, CDR2 SYDVKM.